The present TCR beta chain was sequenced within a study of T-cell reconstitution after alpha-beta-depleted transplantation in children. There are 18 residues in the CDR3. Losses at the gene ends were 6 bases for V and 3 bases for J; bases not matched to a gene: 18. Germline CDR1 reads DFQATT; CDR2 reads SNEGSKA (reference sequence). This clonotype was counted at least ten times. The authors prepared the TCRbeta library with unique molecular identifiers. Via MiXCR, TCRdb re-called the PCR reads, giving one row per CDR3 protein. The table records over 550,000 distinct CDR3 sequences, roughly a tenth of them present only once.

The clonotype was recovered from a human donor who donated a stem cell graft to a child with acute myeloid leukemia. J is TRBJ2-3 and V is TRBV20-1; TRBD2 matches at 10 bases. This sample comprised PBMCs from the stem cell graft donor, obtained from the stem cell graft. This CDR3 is CSAKRGAGGLVSTDTQYF. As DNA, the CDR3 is TGCAGTGCCAAAAGAGGAGCGGGAGGGTTGGTTTCGACAGATACGCAGTATTTT.